The rows below give T cell receptor beta chains drawn from one sample of a study of graft-versus-host responses after intestinal transplantation. Here immunoSEQ multiplex PCR was the method, and the copy in TCRdb shows in-frame clones only, minus some. Of under 45,000 clones in the sample, less than 95% were seen once. For these receptors, no antigen is known. This specimen was unstimulated CD4+ T cells sorted from spleen or lymph node cells, taken before transplant. These receptors were collected from a human donor who was the organ donor for an intestinal transplant. CDR3s include the opening cysteine and the closing phenylalanine or tryptophan. D genes are given only for firm matches. Clone sizes are given selectively: once, few, many, or a class where the clone is expanded.

size: .; V: TRBV4-1; D: .; J: TRBJ2-7; length: 14; CDR3: CAGSQRDFSYEQYF; DNA: TGCGCCGGCAGCCAACGGGACTTCTCCTACGAGCAGTACTTC
size: .; V: TRBV19; D: .; J: TRBJ2-3; length: 15; CDR3: CASSIRVGPTDTQYF; DNA: TGTGCCAGTAGTATAAGGGTGGGACCGACAGATACGCAGTATTTT
size: .; V: TRBV10-3; D: .; J: TRBJ2-7; length: 12; CDR3: CAIGSSPYEQYF; DNA: TGTGCCATCGGCTCATCCCCCTACGAGCAGTACTTC
size: .; V: TRBV10-3; D: .; J: TRBJ1-4; length: 13; CDR3: CAISGGANEKLFF; DNA: TGTGCCATCAGTGGGGGGGCTAATGAAAAACTGTTTTTT
size: .; V: TRBV5-1; D: TRBD2; J: TRBJ2-5; length: 15; CDR3: CASSLASGGWETQYF; DNA: TGCGCCAGCAGCTTGGCCAGCGGGGGTTGGGAGACCCAGTACTTC
size: .; V: TRBV30; D: TRBD2; J: TRBJ2-3; length: 16; CDR3: CAWSAASGTSTDTQYF; DNA: TGTGCCTGGAGTGCAGCTAGCGGCACTAGCACAGATACGCAGTATTTT
size: .; V: TRBV30; D: .; J: TRBJ2-2; length: 14; CDR3: CAYRRGAYTGELFF; DNA: TGTGCCTATCGTCGGGGGGCGTACACCGGGGAGCTGTTTTTT
size: .; V: TRBV6-1; D: .; J: TRBJ1-3; length: 11; CDR3: CASQKRNTIYF; DNA: TGTGCCAGCCAAAAAAGAAACACCATATATTTT
size: once; V: TRBV6-6; D: TRBD2; J: TRBJ2-5; length: 14; CDR3: CASSPGLAGETQYF; DNA: TGTGCCAGCAGTCCCGGCCTAGCGGGAGAGACCCAGTACTTC
size: .; V: TRBV7-3; D: .; J: TRBJ1-4; length: 12; CDR3: CASSLLGEKLFF; DNA: TGTGCCAGCAGCTTATTGGGCGAAAAACTGTTTTTT
size: once; V: TRBV7-9; D: .; J: TRBJ2-7; length: 14; CDR3: CASSSDRSPYEQYF; DNA: TGTGCCAGCAGCTCGGACAGATCACCCTACGAGCAGTACTTC
size: .; V: TRBV5-1; D: .; J: TRBJ1-4; length: 14; CDR3: CASSWAGTNEKLFF; DNA: TGCGCCAGCAGCTGGGCAGGGACTAATGAAAAACTGTTTTTT
size: .; V: TRBV5-4; D: .; J: TRBJ2-3; length: 13; CDR3: CASSFQTTDTQYF; DNA: TGTGCCAGCAGCTTCCAGACCACAGATACGCAGTATTTT
size: once; V: TRBV28; D: TRBD1; J: TRBJ2-7; length: 12; CDR3: CASRDRGYEQYF; DNA: TGTGCCAGCAGGGACAGGGGATACGAGCAGTACTTC
size: .; V: TRBV2; D: .; J: TRBJ2-7; length: 11; CDR3: CASSREAEQYF; DNA: TGTGCCAGCAGTCGAGAGGCCGAGCAGTACTTC
size: few; V: TRBV9; D: .; J: TRBJ2-7; length: 15; CDR3: CASSVGEGVSYEQYF; DNA: TGTGCCAGCAGCGTGGGAGAAGGGGTCTCCTACGAGCAGTACTTC
size: .; V: TRBV13; D: TRBD2; J: TRBJ2-4; length: 21; CDR3: CASSLVSGTSGGAQAKNIQYF; DNA: TGTGCCAGCAGCTTAGTGAGCGGGACTAGCGGGGGGGCCCAAGCCAAAAACATTCAGTACTTC
size: .; V: TRBV11-2; D: TRBD1; J: TRBJ1-2; length: 13; CDR3: CASSPRTGDGYTF; DNA: TGTGCCAGCAGCCCACGGACAGGGGATGGCTACACCTTC
size: once; V: TRBV7-8; D: .; J: TRBJ2-2; length: 16; CDR3: CASSLGGSIGTRELFF; DNA: TGTGCCAGCAGCTTAGGAGGGTCCATCGGGACCCGGGAGCTGTTTTTT
size: .; V: TRBV2; D: TRBD1; J: TRBJ1-2; length: 14; CDR3: CASSWTGGNYGYTF; DNA: TGTGCCAGCAGTTGGACAGGGGGGAACTATGGCTACACCTTC
size: .; V: TRBV9; D: .; J: TRBJ2-2; length: 16; CDR3: CASSVKGAIDTGELFF; DNA: TGTGCCAGCAGCGTAAAGGGCGCGATCGACACCGGGGAGCTGTTTTTT
size: few; V: TRBV4-3; D: .; J: TRBJ1-5; length: 14; CDR3: CASSQAGGDQPQHF; DNA: TGCGCCAGCAGCCAAGCGGGGGGAGATCAGCCCCAGCATTTT
size: .; V: TRBV9; D: .; J: TRBJ2-7; length: 13; CDR3: CASSVAQGGEQYF; DNA: TGTGCCAGCAGCGTTGCCCAGGGGGGCGAGCAGTACTTC
size: .; V: TRBV7-8; D: .; J: TRBJ1-5; length: 16; CDR3: CASNTGSRISNQPQHF; DNA: TGTGCCAGCAACACAGGGTCTCGGATTAGCAATCAGCCCCAGCATTTT
size: .; V: TRBV6-1; D: .; J: TRBJ2-3; length: 15; CDR3: CASSAHGRRVDTQYF; DNA: TGTGCCAGCAGTGCCCATGGGAGGAGGGTTGATACGCAGTATTTT
size: .; V: TRBV18; D: .; J: TRBJ1-1; length: 16; CDR3: CASSPGQGIKNTEAFF; DNA: TGTGCCAGCTCACCGGGCCAGGGGATAAAGAACACTGAAGCTTTCTTT
size: .; V: TRBV9; D: .; J: TRBJ1-2; length: 13; CDR3: CASSPDSFYGYTF; DNA: TGTGCCAGCAGCCCGGACAGTTTCTATGGCTACACCTTC
size: .; V: TRBV7-9; D: .; J: TRBJ1-1; length: 15; CDR3: CASSLGAWGATEAFF; DNA: TGTGCCAGCAGCTTAGGGGCTTGGGGGGCCACTGAAGCTTTCTTT
size: .; V: TRBV4-3; D: .; J: TRBJ2-5; length: 16; CDR3: CASSQIRGALRETQYF; DNA: TGCGCCAGCAGCCAAATACGGGGGGCCCTGCGAGAGACCCAGTACTTC
size: .; V: TRBV9; D: TRBD2; J: TRBJ2-2; length: 15; CDR3: CASSVVGRAAGELFF; DNA: TGTGCCAGCAGCGTAGTTGGGAGGGCGGCCGGGGAGCTGTTTTTT
size: .; V: TRBV2; D: .; J: TRBJ1-2; length: 16; CDR3: CASSEALGGASAGYTF; DNA: TGTGCCAGCAGTGAAGCGCTCGGGGGCGCGTCTGCTGGCTACACCTTC
size: .; V: TRBV6-5; D: TRBD1; J: TRBJ1-2; length: 12; CDR3: CASRTGNYGYTF; DNA: TGTGCCAGCAGGACAGGGAACTATGGCTACACCTTC
size: .; V: TRBV5-1; D: .; J: TRBJ2-5; length: 16; CDR3: CASSFTPRTPGETQYF; DNA: TGCGCCAGCAGCTTCACTCCTCGGACACCCGGGGAGACCCAGTACTTC
size: few; V: TRBV10-3; D: TRBD1; J: TRBJ1-2; length: 13; CDR3: CAISGTGSYGYTF; DNA: TGTGCCATCAGTGGGACAGGGAGCTATGGCTACACCTTC
size: few; V: TRBV5-8; D: .; J: TRBJ2-7; length: 15; CDR3: CASSWWATASYEQYF; DNA: TGTGCCAGCAGCTGGTGGGCGACGGCCTCCTACGAGCAGTACTTC
size: few; V: TRBV11-3; D: TRBD1; J: TRBJ2-7; length: 14; CDR3: CASSLGTGGYEQYF; DNA: TGTGCCAGCAGCTTAGGGACAGGGGGCTACGAGCAGTACTTC
size: .; V: TRBV19; D: .; J: TRBJ1-1; length: 14; CDR3: CASSARQANTEAFF; DNA: TGTGCCAGTAGTGCCCGACAGGCGAACACTGAAGCTTTCTTT
size: once; V: TRBV7-9; D: TRBD1; J: TRBJ1-4; length: 16; CDR3: CASSQGQFATNEKLFF; DNA: TGTGCCAGCAGTCAGGGACAGTTTGCAACTAATGAAAAACTGTTTTTT
size: few; V: TRBV28; D: .; J: TRBJ1-1; length: 17; CDR3: CASPPPPGRRINTEAFF; DNA: TGTGCCAGCCCCCCACCCCCGGGACGGAGAATTAACACTGAAGCTTTCTTT
size: .; V: TRBV4-1; D: TRBD2; J: TRBJ2-1; length: 16; CDR3: CASSQGLAGYYNEQFF; DNA: TGCGCCAGCAGCCAAGGACTAGCGGGGTATTACAATGAGCAGTTCTTC
size: .; V: TRBV14; D: .; J: TRBJ2-7; length: 13; CDR3: CASSQVYRYEQYF; DNA: TGTGCCAGCAGCCAGGTCTACAGGTACGAGCAGTACTTC
size: .; V: TRBV19; D: .; J: TRBJ2-5; length: 14; CDR3: CASAGTPEGETQYF; DNA: TGTGCCAGTGCCGGGACACCCGAGGGGGAGACCCAGTACTTC
size: .; V: TRBV28; D: .; J: TRBJ1-6; length: 13; CDR3: CASSLLNNSPLHF; DNA: TGTGCCAGCAGTTTGCTTAATAATTCACCCCTCCACTTT
size: .; V: TRBV7-2; D: TRBD2; J: TRBJ2-3; length: 17; CDR3: CASSRISGGAGTDTQYF; DNA: TGTGCCAGCAGCCGCATTAGCGGGGGGGCCGGCACAGATACGCAGTATTTT
size: once; V: TRBV7-8; D: .; J: TRBJ1-3; length: 17; CDR3: CASSLAARQSSGNTIYF; DNA: TGTGCCAGCAGCTTAGCTGCGAGGCAGTCCTCTGGAAACACCATATATTTT
size: .; V: TRBV7-2; D: .; J: TRBJ2-1; length: 13; CDR3: CASSLGGWNEQFF; DNA: TGTGCCAGCAGCTTAGGGGGTTGGAATGAGCAGTTCTTC
size: .; V: TRBV5-8; D: TRBD1; J: TRBJ1-5; length: 19; CDR3: CASSLVVSTGASGYQPQHF; DNA: TGTGCCAGCAGCTTGGTGGTTTCGACAGGGGCGTCGGGGTATCAGCCCCAGCATTTT
size: .; V: TRBV2; D: TRBD2; J: TRBJ2-1; length: 17; CDR3: CASPRSATSGEYNEQFF; DNA: TGTGCCAGCCCTCGCTCCGCAACTAGCGGGGAATACAATGAGCAGTTCTTC